This T cell receptor beta chain was recorded in a study of regulatory T cells in long-lasting Graves disease. The TCR beta library used iRepertoire HTBI primers with Arm-PCR amplification of CDR3. A single record per CDR3 protein comes from TCRdb applying MiXCR to the multiplex PCR reads. The sample has roughly 490,000 distinct CDR3 sequences, roughly 22% seen once. The germline V and J ends were trimmed by 2 bases and 5 bases, with 12 bases remaining between them. Germline lookup yields CDR1 KGHSH and CDR2 LQKENI. The CDR3 has 14 residues. Time point of the sample: persistent/refractory GD, antithyroid drugs over 5 years with positive TRAb. RNA isolated from PBMCs was used to make the TCR library.

The chain is built from TRBV18 and TRBJ1-2; D possibly corresponds to TRBD1 (5 bases). This TCR was recovered from a female donor with Graves disease. This specimen was peripheral blood mononuclear cells (PBMCs), taken when the disease was refractory, from a patient treated with antithyroid drugs. The CDR3 region is CASSPKTASYGYTF. As DNA, the CDR3 is TGTGCCAGCTCACCAAAGACAGCGAGTTATGGCTACACCTTC.